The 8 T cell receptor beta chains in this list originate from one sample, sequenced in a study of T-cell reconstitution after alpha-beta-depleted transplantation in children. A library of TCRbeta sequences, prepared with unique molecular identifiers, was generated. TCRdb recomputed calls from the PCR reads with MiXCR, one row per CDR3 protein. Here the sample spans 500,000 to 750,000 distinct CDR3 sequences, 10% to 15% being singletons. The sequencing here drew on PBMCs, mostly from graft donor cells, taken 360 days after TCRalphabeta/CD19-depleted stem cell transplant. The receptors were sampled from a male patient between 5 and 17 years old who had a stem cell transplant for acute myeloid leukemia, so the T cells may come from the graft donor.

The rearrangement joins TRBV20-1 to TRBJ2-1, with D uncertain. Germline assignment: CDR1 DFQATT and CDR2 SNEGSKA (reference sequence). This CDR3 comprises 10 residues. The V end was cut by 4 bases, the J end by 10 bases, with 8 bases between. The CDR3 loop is CSAIRLEQFF. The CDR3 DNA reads TGCAGTGCTATCCGGCTGGAGCAGTTCTTC.

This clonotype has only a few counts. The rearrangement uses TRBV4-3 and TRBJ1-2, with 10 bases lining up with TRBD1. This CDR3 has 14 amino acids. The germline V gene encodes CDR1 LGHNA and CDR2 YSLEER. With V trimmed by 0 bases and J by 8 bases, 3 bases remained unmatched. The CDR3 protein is CASSQEGTGAGYTF. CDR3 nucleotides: TGCGCCAGCAGCCAAGAGGGGACAGGGGCCGGCTACACCTTC.

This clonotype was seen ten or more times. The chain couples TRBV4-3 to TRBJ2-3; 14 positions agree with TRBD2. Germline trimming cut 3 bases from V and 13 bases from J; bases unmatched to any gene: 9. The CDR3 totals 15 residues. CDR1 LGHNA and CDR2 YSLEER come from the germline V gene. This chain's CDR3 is CASSQGLAGVPVEYF. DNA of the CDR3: TGCGCCAGCAGCCAGGGACTAGCGGGAGTGCCCGTCGAGTATTTT.

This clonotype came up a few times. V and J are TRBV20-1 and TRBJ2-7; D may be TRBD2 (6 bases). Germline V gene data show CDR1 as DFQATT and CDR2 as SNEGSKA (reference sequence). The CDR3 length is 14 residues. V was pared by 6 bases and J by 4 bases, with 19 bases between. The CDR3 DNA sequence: TGCAGTGCCCCGTCCGTGGGAGGACTGTACGAGCAGTACTTC. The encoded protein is CSAPSVGGLYEQYF.

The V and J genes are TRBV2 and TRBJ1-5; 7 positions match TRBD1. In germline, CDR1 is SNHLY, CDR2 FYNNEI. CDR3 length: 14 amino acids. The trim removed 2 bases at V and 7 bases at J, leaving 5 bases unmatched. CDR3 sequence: CASSEYRGMQPQHF. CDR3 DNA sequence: TGTGCCAGCAGTGAATACAGGGGTATGCAGCCCCAGCATTTT.

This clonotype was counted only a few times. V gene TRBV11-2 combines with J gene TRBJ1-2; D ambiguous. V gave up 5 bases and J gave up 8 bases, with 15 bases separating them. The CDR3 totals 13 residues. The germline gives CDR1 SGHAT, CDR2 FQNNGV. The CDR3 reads CASSHLTISGYTF. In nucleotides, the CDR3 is TGTGCCAGCAGCCACCTGACGATCTCAGGCTACACCTTC.

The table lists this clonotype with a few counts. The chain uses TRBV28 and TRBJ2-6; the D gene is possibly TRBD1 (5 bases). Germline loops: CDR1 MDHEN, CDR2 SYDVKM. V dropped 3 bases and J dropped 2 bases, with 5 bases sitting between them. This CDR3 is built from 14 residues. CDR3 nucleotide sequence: TGTGCCAGCAGTTTGACAGCTGGGGCCAACGTCCTGACTTTC. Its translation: CASSLTAGANVLTF.

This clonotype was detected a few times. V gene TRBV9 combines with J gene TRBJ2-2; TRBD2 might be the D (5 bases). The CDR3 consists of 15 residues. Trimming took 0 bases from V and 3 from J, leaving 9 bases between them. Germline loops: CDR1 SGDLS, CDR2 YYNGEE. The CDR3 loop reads CASSVVGIDTGELFF. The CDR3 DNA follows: TGTGCCAGCAGCGTAGTCGGGATAGACACCGGGGAGCTGTTTTTT.